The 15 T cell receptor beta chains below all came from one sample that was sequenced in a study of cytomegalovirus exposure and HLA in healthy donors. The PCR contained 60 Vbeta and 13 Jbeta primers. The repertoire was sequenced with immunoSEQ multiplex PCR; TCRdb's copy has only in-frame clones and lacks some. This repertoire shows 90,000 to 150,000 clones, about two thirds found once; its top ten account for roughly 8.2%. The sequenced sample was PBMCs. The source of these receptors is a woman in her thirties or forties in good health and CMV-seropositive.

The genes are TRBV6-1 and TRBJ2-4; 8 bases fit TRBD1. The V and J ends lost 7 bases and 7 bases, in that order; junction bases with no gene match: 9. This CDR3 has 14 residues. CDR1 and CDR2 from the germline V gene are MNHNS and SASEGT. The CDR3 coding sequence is TGTGCCAGCACTGGACAGGGTTTGGGGAACATTCAGTACTTC. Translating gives CASTGQGLGNIQYF.

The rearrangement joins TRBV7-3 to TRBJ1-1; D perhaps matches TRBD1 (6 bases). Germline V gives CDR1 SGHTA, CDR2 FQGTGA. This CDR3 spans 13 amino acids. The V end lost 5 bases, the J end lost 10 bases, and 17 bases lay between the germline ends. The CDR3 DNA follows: TGTGCCAGCAGCGCTGAGACAGGATCGCCAGCTTTCTTT. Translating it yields CASSAETGSPAFF.

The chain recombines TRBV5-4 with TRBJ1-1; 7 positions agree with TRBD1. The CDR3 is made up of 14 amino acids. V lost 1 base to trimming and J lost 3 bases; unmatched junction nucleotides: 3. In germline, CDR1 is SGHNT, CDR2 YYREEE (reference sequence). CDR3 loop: CASSLTGEDTEAFF. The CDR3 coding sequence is TGTGCCAGCAGCTTGACAGGGGAGGACACTGAAGCTTTCTTT.

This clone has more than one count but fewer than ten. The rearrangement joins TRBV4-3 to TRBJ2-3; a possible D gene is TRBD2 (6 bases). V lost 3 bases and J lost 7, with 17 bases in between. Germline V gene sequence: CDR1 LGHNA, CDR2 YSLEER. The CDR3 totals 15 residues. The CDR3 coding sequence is TGCGCCAGCAGCCACGTGGGGGAGGTTGCTCATACGCAGTATTTT. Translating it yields CASSHVGEVAHTQYF.

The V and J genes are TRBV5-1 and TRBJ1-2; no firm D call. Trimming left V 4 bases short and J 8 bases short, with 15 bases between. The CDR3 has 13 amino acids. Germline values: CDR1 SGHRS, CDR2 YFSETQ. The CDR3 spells CASSEDNSAGYTF. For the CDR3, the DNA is TGCGCCAGCAGCGAGGATAACTCGGCCGGCTACACCTTC.

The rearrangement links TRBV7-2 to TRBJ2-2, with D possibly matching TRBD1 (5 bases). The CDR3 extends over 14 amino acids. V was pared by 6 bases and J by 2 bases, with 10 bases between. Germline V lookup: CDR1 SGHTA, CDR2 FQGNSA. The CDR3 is CASRRDRNTGELFF. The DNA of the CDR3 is TGTGCCAGCAGACGTGACAGAAACACCGGGGAGCTGTTTTTT.

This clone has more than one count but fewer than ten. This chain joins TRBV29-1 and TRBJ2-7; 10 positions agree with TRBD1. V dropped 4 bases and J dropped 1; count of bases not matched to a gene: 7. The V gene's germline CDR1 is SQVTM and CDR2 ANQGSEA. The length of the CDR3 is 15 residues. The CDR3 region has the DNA TGCAGCGTTGTAATGTGGGACAGGGGATCCTACGAGCAGTACTTC. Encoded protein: CSVVMWDRGSYEQYF.

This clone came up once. The CDR3 sequence is CASSQDLLAGDFSYNEQFF. The DNA for the CDR3 is TGCGCCAGCAGCCAAGATCTGCTAGCGGGGGACTTCTCCTACAATGAGCAGTTCTTC. The chain couples TRBV4-3 to TRBJ2-1; 10 bases align to TRBD2. J gave up 0 bases and V 0 bases, and 8 bases lay outside the gene matches. The CDR3 is 19 amino acids. Germline V gives CDR1 LGHNA, CDR2 YSLEER.

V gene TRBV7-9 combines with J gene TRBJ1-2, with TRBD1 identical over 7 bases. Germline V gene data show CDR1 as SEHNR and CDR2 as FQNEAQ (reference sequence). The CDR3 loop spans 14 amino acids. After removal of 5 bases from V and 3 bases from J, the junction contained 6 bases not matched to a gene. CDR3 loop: CASSRVGTDYGYTF. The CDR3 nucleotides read TGTGCCAGCAGCCGTGTTGGGACAGACTATGGCTACACCTTC.

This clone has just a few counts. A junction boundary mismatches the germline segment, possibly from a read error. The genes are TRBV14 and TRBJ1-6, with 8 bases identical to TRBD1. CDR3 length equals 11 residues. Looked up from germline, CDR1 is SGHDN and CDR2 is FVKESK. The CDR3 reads CASSPGTGVGF. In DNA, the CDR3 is TGTGCCAGCAGCCCGGGGACAGGCGTCGGTTTT.

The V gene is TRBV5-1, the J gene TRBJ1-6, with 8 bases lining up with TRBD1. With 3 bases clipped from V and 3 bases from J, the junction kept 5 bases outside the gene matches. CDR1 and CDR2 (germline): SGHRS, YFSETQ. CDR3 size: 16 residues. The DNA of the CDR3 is TGCGCCAGCAGCTCCCCGGACAGGGACTATAATTCACCCCTCCACTTT. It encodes CASSSPDRDYNSPLHF.

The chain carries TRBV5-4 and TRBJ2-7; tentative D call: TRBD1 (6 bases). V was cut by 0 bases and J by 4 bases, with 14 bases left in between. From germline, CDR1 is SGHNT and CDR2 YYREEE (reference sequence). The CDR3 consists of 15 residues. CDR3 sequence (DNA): TGTGCCAGCAGCTTGGAGGGCAGGGGTCAGTACGAGCAGTACTTC. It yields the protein CASSLEGRGQYEQYF.

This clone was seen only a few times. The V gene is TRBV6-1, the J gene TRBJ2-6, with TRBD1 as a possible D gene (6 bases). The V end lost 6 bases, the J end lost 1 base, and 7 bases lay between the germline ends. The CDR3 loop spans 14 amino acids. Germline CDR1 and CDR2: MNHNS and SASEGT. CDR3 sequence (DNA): TGTGCCAGCAGAACAGGGTCTGGGGCCAACGTCCTGACTTTC. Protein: CASRTGSGANVLTF.

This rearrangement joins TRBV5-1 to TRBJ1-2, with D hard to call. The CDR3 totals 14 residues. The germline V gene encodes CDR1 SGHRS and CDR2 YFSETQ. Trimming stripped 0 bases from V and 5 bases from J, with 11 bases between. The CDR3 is CASSLGGTNYGYTF. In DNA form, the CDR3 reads TGCGCCAGCAGCTTGGGCGGTACGAATTATGGCTACACCTTC. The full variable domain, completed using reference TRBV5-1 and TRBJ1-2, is KAGVTQTPRYLIKTRGQQVTLSCSPISGHRSVSWYQQTPGQGLQFLFEYFSETQRNKGNFPGRFSGRQFSNSRSEMNVSTLELGDSALYLCASSLGGTNYGYTFGSGTRLTVV.

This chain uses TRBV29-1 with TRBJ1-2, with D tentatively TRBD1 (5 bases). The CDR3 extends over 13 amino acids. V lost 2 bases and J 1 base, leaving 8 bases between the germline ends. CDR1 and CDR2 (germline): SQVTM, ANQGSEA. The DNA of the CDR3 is TGCAGCGTTGAAACGACAGTTAACTATGGCTACACCTTC. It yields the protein CSVETTVNYGYTF.